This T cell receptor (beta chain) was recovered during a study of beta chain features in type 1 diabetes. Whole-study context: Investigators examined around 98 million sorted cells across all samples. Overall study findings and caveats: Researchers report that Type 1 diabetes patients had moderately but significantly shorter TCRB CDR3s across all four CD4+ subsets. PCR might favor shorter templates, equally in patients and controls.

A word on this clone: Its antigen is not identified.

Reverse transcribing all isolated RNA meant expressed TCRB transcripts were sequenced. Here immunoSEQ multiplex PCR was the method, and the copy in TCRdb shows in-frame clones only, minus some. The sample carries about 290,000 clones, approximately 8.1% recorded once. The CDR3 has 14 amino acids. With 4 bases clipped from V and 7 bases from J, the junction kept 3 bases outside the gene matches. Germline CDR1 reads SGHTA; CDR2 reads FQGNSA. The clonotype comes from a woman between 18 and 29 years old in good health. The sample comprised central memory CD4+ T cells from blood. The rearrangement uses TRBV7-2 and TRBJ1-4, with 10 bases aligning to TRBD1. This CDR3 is CASSSRDRGEKLFF. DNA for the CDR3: TGTGCCAGCAGCTCCCGGGACAGGGGTGAAAAACTGTTTTTT.